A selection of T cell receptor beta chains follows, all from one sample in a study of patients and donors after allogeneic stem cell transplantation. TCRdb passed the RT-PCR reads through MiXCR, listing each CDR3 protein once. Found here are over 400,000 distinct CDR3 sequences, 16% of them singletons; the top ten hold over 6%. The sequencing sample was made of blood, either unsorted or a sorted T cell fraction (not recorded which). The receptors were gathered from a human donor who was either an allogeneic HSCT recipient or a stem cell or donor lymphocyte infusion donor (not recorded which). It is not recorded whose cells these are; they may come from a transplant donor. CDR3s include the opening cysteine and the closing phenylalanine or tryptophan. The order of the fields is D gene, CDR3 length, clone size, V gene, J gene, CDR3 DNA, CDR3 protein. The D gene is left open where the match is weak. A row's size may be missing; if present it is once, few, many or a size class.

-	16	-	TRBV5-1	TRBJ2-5	TGCGCCAGCAGCTTGGAGCTTGGCCAGAAAAAAGAGACCCAGTACTTC	CASSLELGQKKETQYF
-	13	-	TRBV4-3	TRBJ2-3	TGCGCCAGCAGCCAAGGGACACAATATACGCAGTATTTT	CASSQGTQYTQYF
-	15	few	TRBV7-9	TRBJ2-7	TGTGCCAGCAGCCGGGACCCATCAGGGCACGACGAGCAGTACTTC	CASSRDPSGHDEQYF
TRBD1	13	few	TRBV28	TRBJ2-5	TGTGCCAGCAGTCCCCCAGGGGGAGAGACCCAGTACTTC	CASSPPGGETQYF
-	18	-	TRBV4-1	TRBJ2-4	TGCGCCAGCAGCCAAGTATTGTCCCGGGGCAGGACGCAAAACATTCAGTACTTC	CASSQVLSRGRTQNIQYF
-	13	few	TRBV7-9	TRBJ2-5	TGTGCCAGTTTACGGTCATCACAGGAGACCCAGTACTTC	CASLRSSQETQYF
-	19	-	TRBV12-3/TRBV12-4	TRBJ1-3	TGTGCCAGCAGCCACCGACAGGCTCAACCGAACCCTTCTGGAAACACCATATATTTT	CASSHRQAQPNPSGNTIYF
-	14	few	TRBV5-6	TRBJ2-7	TGTGCCAGCATAGTTCACGGGGGTGCCTACGAGCAGTACTTC	CASIVHGGAYEQYF
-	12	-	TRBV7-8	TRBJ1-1	TGTGCCAGCAGCTTAGTTTCGAAATGGGCTTTCTTT	CASSLVSKWAFF
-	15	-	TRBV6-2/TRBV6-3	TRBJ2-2	TGTGCCAGCAGTTACGAGGGGAGGCGCACCGGGGAGCTGTTTTTT	CASSYEGRRTGELFF
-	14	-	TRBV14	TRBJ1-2	TGTGCCAGCAGCCAAGGCAGTGGCCGGTATGGCTACACCTTC	CASSQGSGRYGYTF
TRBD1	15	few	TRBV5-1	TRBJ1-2	TGCGCCAGCAGCCCCAGACAGGGGCCAGGCGGGGGCTACACCTTC	CASSPRQGPGGGYTF
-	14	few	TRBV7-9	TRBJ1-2	TGTGCCAGCAGCCTGGACCGTGCGTCCTATGGCTACACCTTC	CASSLDRASYGYTF
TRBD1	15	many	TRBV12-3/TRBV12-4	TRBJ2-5	TGTGCCAGCAGTCCTGGGACAGGGTCCCAAGAGACCCAGTACTTC	CASSPGTGSQETQYF
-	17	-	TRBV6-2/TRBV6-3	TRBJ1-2	TGTGCCAGCAGTTACGGCCGTTTATGGGTTTCCGACTATGGCTACACCTTC	CASSYGRLWVSDYGYTF
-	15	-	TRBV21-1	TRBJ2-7	TGTGCCAGCATCCTACCCAGGACAGGGTCGCACGAGCAGTACTTC	CASILPRTGSHEQYF
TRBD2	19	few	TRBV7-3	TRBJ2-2	TGTGCCAGCAGCCCACCGGGACTAGCGGGGGGTTCGAACACCGGGGAGCTGTTTTTT	CASSPPGLAGGSNTGELFF
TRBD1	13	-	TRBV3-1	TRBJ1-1	TGTGCCAGCAGCCAAAGGGGGCCCAGACTTGCTTTCTTT	CASSQRGPRLAFF
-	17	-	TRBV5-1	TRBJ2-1	TGCGCCAGCAGCTTGGAGGGCGGGGTACGCTCCTACAATGAGCAGTTCTTC	CASSLEGGVRSYNEQFF
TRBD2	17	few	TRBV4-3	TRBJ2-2	TGCGCCAGCAGCCAAGAACTAGCGGGGGAGTACACCGGGGAGCTGTTTTTT	CASSQELAGEYTGELFF
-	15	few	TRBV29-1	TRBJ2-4	TGCAGCGCGGTCCGGGTGGGGTTAGCCAAAAACATTCAGTACTTC	CSAVRVGLAKNIQYF
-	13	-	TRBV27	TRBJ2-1	TGTGCCAGCAACCTGGGGGTCCTCGGTGAGCAGTTCTTC	CASNLGVLGEQFF
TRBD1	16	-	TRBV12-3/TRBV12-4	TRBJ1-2	TGTGCCAGCAGCACGGACAGGGGAGAAGGGCACTATGGCTACACCTTC	CASSTDRGEGHYGYTF
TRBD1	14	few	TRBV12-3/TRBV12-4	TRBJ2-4	TGTGCCAGCAGTTTGGACAGGGACGGAAACATTCAGTACTTC	CASSLDRDGNIQYF
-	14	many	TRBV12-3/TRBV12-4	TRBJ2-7	TGTGCCAGCAGTTTATGGGCAAGCTCCTACGAGCAGTACTTC	CASSLWASSYEQYF
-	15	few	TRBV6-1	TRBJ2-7	TGTGCCAGCAGTGAGATGAGGTATAGAATCTACGAGCAGTACTTC	CASSEMRYRIYEQYF
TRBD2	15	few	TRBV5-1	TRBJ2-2	TGCGCCAGCATAGGGACTAGCGGGACTCCCGGGGAGCTGTTTTTT	CASIGTSGTPGELFF
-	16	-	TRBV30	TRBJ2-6	TGTGCCTGGAGTGTACTCAGGGTCAGGGGGGCCAACGTCCTGACTTTC	CAWSVLRVRGANVLTF
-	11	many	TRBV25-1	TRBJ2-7	TGTGCCAGCAGTGGGGTCTACGAGCAGTACTTC	CASSGVYEQYF
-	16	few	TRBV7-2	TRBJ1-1	TGTGCCAGCAGCTTACGGGTAGGGCAGGACCCCACTGAAGCTTTCTTT	CASSLRVGQDPTEAFF
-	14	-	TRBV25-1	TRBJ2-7	TGTGCCAGCAGTGAGCCCCGGAGAACCTACGAGCAGTACTTC	CASSEPRRTYEQYF
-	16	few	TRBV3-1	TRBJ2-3	TGTGCCAGCAGCCAAGGAGGGGGACCAGTCACAGATACGCAGTATTTT	CASSQGGGPVTDTQYF
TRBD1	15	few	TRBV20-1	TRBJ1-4	TGCAGTGCTAGAGATCGGCACAGGGGGCCTGAAAAACTGTTTTTT	CSARDRHRGPEKLFF
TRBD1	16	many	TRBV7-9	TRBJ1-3	TGTGCCAGCAGCCACCACACCGGGACAGGAGGAAACACCATATATTTT	CASSHHTGTGGNTIYF
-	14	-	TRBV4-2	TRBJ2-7	TGTGCCAGCAGCCATTCCCGGGAGCGCGGCGAGCAGTACTTC	CASSHSRERGEQYF
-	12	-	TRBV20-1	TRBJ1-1	TGCAGTGCTCGAAACATTAACACTGAAGCTTTCTTT	CSARNINTEAFF
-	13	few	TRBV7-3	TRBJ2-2	TGTGCCAGCAGGAACCAGGGGCCCGGGGAGCTGTTTTTT	CASRNQGPGELFF
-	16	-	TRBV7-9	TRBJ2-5	TGTGCCAGCAGCGTCCCGCGAGGGGTTGCCCAAGAGACCCAGTACTTC	CASSVPRGVAQETQYF
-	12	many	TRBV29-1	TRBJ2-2	TGCAGCGTTGTGGCTGACACCGGGGAGCTGTTTTTT	CSVVADTGELFF
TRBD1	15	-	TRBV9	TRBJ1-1	TGTGCCAGCAGCGTAGATCCAGGGGGGGGCACTGAAGCTTTCTTT	CASSVDPGGGTEAFF
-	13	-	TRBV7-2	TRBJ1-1	TGTGCCAGCAGCTTAGAACATTCGACTGAAGCTTTCTTT	CASSLEHSTEAFF
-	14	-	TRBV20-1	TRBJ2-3	TGCAGTGCTCCCGACTGGGCGGAAAGGGTTACGCAGTATTTT	CSAPDWAERVTQYF
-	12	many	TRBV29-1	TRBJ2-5	TGCAGCGTTGAGGGCCTCGGGGAGACCCAGTACTTC	CSVEGLGETQYF
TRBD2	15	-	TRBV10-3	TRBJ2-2	TGTGCCATCAGGACCAAGCGGGAGACCCCCGGGGAGCTGTTTTTT	CAIRTKRETPGELFF
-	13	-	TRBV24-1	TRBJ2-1	TGTGCCACCAGTGATTTGCAACCCAATGAGCAGTTCTTC	CATSDLQPNEQFF
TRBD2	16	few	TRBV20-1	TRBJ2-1	TGCAGTGCTTTCAGCGGGAGGCAAAATTTTCACAATGAGCAGTTCTTC	CSAFSGRQNFHNEQFF
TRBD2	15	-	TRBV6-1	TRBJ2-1	TGTGCCAGCAGACGGACTAGCGTGCCATACAATGAGCAGTTCTTC	CASRRTSVPYNEQFF
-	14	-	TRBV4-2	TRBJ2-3	TGTGCCAGCAGCCAAGGGAGGGGAAAGGATACGCAGTATTTT	CASSQGRGKDTQYF
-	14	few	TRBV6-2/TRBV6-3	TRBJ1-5	TGTGCCAGCAGTTACATCACAGACAATCAGCCCCAGCATTTT	CASSYITDNQPQHF
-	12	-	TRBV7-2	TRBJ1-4	TGTGCCAGCAGCTTTATCGGGGAAAAACTGTTTTTT	CASSFIGEKLFF
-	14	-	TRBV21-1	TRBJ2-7	TGTGCCAGCAGCATGAGGACAGGGAGACCCGGGCAGTACTTC	CASSMRTGRPGQYF
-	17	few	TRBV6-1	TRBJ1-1	TGTGCCAGCACTCATAGATACTCTGGAGTTGTGAACACTGAAGCTTTCTTT	CASTHRYSGVVNTEAFF
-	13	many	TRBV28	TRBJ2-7	TGTGCCAGCAGTCCGGGGAGGCTCTACGAGCAGTACTTC	CASSPGRLYEQYF
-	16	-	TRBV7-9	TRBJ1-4	TGTGCCAGCAGCCCATCCCAGGACAGCAGAGGGGAAAAACTGTTTTTT	CASSPSQDSRGEKLFF
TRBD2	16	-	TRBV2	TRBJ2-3	TGTGCCAGCAGTGCAGCGGGAGGGCCTCGATCAGATACGCAGTATTTT	CASSAAGGPRSDTQYF